This T cell receptor (beta chain) was found in a study of cytomegalovirus exposure and HLA in healthy donors. This clone was picked up one time. V lost 6 bases, J lost 4 bases, and 5 bases stayed unmatched. Germline V gene data show CDR1 as MNHEY and CDR2 as SVGAGI. The CDR3 is made up of 14 amino acids. The primer mix had 60 Vbeta and 13 Jbeta primers. Produced via immunoSEQ multiplex PCR; TCRdb's table is partial and in-frame only. The sample comprises roughly 100,000 clones, approximately 81% of which are singletons, and around 1.3% rests with the top ten. The chain uses TRBV6-5 and TRBJ1-5; 8 bases are shared with TRBD1. The specimen was PBMCs. The origin of this receptor is a man aged 25 to 45 in good health and CMV-seronegative. The CDR3, as DNA: TGTGCCAGCAGCCGGGGACAGGAAAATCAGCCCCAGCATTTT. Encoded protein: CASSRGQENQPQHF.